The rows below give T cell receptor beta chains drawn from one sample of a study of lymphopenia after photon versus proton radiotherapy. Measured with immunoSEQ multiplex PCR; TCRdb has only the in-frame clones, and not every one. The table records under 65,000 clones, around 84% of them present only once. Sequenced material: peripheral blood, taken from a patient treated with proton-based radiotherapy. Receptors originate from a man in his sixties with pancreatic cancer. Both conserved end residues are part of each CDR3. Fields, in order: V gene, clone size, D gene, CDR3 length, J gene, CDR3 protein, CDR3 DNA. D genes are given only for firm matches. A row's size may be missing; if present it is once, few, many or a size class.

>TRBV6-1|NA|NA|14|TRBJ1-2
CASSESGTRYGYTF
TGTGCCAGCAGTGAGAGTGGGACTCGTTACGGCTACACCTTC
>TRBV11-3|NA|TRBD1|16|TRBJ1-1
CASSQMETGGNTEAFF
TGTGCCAGCAGCCAAATGGAAACAGGGGGCAACACTGAAGCTTTCTTT
>TRBV18|NA|NA|15|TRBJ2-7
CASSSRTEIYYEQYF
TGTGCCAGCTCATCTAGGACAGAAATCTACTACGAGCAGTACTTC
>TRBV6-6|NA|TRBD2|16|TRBJ2-1
CASSYPTSGAYNEQFF
TGTGCCAGCAGTTATCCTACTAGCGGCGCCTACAATGAGCAGTTCTTC
>TRBV7-3|NA|TRBD2|15|TRBJ2-3
CASSGQRESTDTQYF
TGTGCCAGCAGCGGTCAGCGGGAGTCCACAGATACGCAGTATTTT
>TRBV13|NA|NA|18|TRBJ1-1
CASSPPIRDRLRNTEAFF
TGTGCCAGCAGCCCCCCGATCCGGGACCGGTTAAGGAACACTGAAGCTTTCTTT
>TRBV27|NA|NA|16|TRBJ1-1
CASSLGQGRLNTEAFF
TGTGCCAGCTCCCTCGGGCAGGGGCGTCTCAACACTGAAGCTTTCTTT
>TRBV6-1|NA|NA|16|TRBJ2-7
CASSDLRLAETYEQYF
TGTGCCAGCAGTGACTTAAGGCTAGCAGAAACTTACGAGCAGTACTTC
>TRBV2|medium-sized|NA|16|TRBJ2-7
CASRPPGSDAAYEQYF
TGTGCCAGCAGGCCACCCGGGAGTGACGCGGCCTACGAGCAGTACTTC
>TRBV7-9|NA|NA|14|TRBJ2-3
CASSPSRGTDTQYF
TGTGCCAGCAGCCCAAGCAGGGGCACAGATACGCAGTATTTT
>TRBV7-2|NA|NA|14|TRBJ2-5
CASSLGGVQETQYF
TGTGCCAGCAGCTTAGGAGGGGTCCAAGAGACCCAGTACTTC
>TRBV9|NA|TRBD2|16|TRBJ2-3
CASSLGLAGLTDTQYF
TGTGCCAGCAGCCTCGGATTAGCGGGCCTCACAGATACGCAGTATTTT
>TRBV28|NA|TRBD1|16|TRBJ1-3
CASSLFSTGGINTIYF
TGTGCCAGCAGCCTCTTTTCTACAGGGGGTATAAACACCATATATTTT
>TRBV27|NA|NA|11|TRBJ1-2
CASSAGYGYTF
TGTGCCAGCTCCGCAGGCTATGGCTACACCTTC
>TRBV29-1|NA|TRBD2|15|TRBJ2-2
CSATSGSVNTGELFF
TGCAGCGCTACCAGCGGGAGCGTGAACACCGGGGAGCTGTTTTTT
>TRBV21-1|NA|NA|13|TRBJ2-7
CASSPCVCYEQYF
TGTGCCAGCAGCCCTTGTGTCTGCTACGAGCAGTACTTC
>TRBV14|NA|NA|15|TRBJ2-7
CASSQVWSPKDEQYF
TGTGCCAGCAGCCAAGTTTGGTCCCCCAAGGACGAGCAGTACTTC
>TRBV5-1|few|TRBD1|15|TRBJ1-1
CASSLAQGARGEAFF
TGCGCCAGCAGCTTGGCCCAGGGGGCGCGGGGTGAAGCTTTCTTT
>TRBV9|NA|TRBD2|14|TRBJ2-5
CASSAGLGQETQYF
TGTGCCAGCAGCGCGGGACTAGGGCAAGAGACCCAGTACTTC
>TRBV20-1|NA|NA|11|TRBJ2-5
CSARDGGMEYF
TGCAGTGCTAGAGACGGCGGGATGGAGTACTTC
>TRBV5-1|NA|TRBD1|14|TRBJ2-5
CASRLRDSFETQYF
TGCGCCAGCAGACTAAGGGACAGTTTCGAGACCCAGTACTTC
>TRBV19|NA|NA|14|TRBJ2-1
CASSIGVRVTEQFF
TGTGCCAGTAGTATCGGAGTTCGGGTCACTGAGCAGTTCTTC
>TRBV6-6|NA|NA|14|TRBJ2-7
CASSYSAENYEQYF
TGTGCCAGCAGTTACTCGGCGGAGAACTACGAGCAGTACTTC
>TRBV7-3|NA|TRBD1|15|TRBJ2-5
CASSKWTGIRETQYF
TGTGCCAGCAGTAAATGGACAGGGATTAGAGAGACCCAGTACTTC
>TRBV5-1|NA|TRBD1|15|TRBJ2-5
CASSLVAGGDETQYF
TGCGCCAGCAGCTTGGTAGCAGGGGGCGATGAGACCCAGTACTTC
>TRBV6-1|NA|NA|12|TRBJ2-1
CASRDLLGEQFF
TGTGCCAGCCGGGACCTTCTGGGGGAGCAGTTCTTC
>TRBV29-1|NA|NA|15|TRBJ2-3
CSATPHTTLRDTQYF
TGCAGCGCCACTCCCCATACGACGTTAAGAGATACGCAGTATTTT
>TRBV28|NA|NA|12|TRBJ2-7
CASSFGLYEQYF
TGTGCCAGCAGTTTCGGACTGTACGAGCAGTACTTC
>TRBV7-2|once|TRBD2|15|TRBJ2-1
CASSLQLAGDGEQFF
TGTGCCAGCAGCTTACAATTAGCGGGAGATGGTGAGCAGTTCTTC
>TRBV9|NA|NA|15|TRBJ2-7
CASSVDPGINYEQYF
TGTGCCAGCAGCGTAGATCCAGGGATTAACTACGAGCAGTACTTC
>TRBV7-2|few|NA|14|TRBJ2-7
CASSFMGGAYEQYF
TGTGCCAGCAGCTTCATGGGCGGAGCCTACGAGCAGTACTTC
>TRBV7-9|once|NA|17|TRBJ2-7
CASSSPSGTISSYEQYF
TGTGCCAGCAGCTCCCCTTCCGGGACAATCAGCTCCTACGAGCAGTACTTC
>TRBV18|NA|TRBD1|16|TRBJ2-3
CASSPPGTGHTDTQYF
TGTGCCAGCTCACCACCTGGGACAGGGCACACAGATACGCAGTATTTT
>TRBV5-6|NA|NA|14|TRBJ2-5
CASSLVEGRGTQYF
TGTGCCAGCAGCTTGGTGGAGGGACGGGGGACCCAGTACTTC
>TRBV29-1|NA|NA|12|TRBJ2-5
CSVQQDQGTQYF
TGCAGCGTTCAGCAGGATCAGGGGACCCAGTACTTC
>TRBV27|NA|NA|14|TRBJ2-1
CASSLWGRDGEQFF
TGTGCCAGCAGTTTATGGGGACGCGATGGTGAGCAGTTCTTC
>TRBV27|once|NA|13|TRBJ1-6
CASRRAYNSPLHF
TGTGCCAGCCGGAGGGCCTATAATTCACCCCTCCACTTT
>TRBV28|NA|NA|16|TRBJ2-4
CASSLGSTIAKNIQYF
TGTGCCAGCAGTTTGGGCAGCACGATAGCCAAAAACATTCAGTACTTC
>TRBV4-3|NA|NA|12|TRBJ1-2
CASSQDRVGYTF
TGCGCCAGCAGCCAAGATCGCGTTGGCTACACCTTC
>TRBV5-1|NA|NA|13|TRBJ2-1
CASSLVVGNEQFF
TGCGCCAGCAGCTTGGTAGTTGGGAATGAGCAGTTCTTC
>TRBV18|once|NA|13|TRBJ1-1
CATGEGSFTEAFF
TGTGCCACCGGAGAGGGCTCGTTCACTGAAGCTTTCTTT
>TRBV5-1|few|NA|15|TRBJ2-6
CASSFEGAGANVLTF
TGCGCCAGCAGCTTTGAAGGGGCGGGAGCCAACGTCCTGACTTTC
>TRBV29-1|NA|NA|12|TRBJ1-1
CSVVRFDTEAFF
TGCAGCGTTGTTCGGTTCGACACTGAAGCTTTCTTT
>TRBV9|few|NA|12|TRBJ2-3
CASSPAGDTQYF
TGTGCCAGCAGTCCCGCGGGAGATACGCAGTATTTT
>TRBV7-2|large|NA|11|TRBJ2-7
CASSLGREQYF
TGTGCCAGCAGCTTAGGGCGAGAGCAGTACTTC
>TRBV5-1|NA|NA|15|TRBJ1-5
CASSPGFALNQPQHF
TGCGCCAGCAGTCCCGGATTCGCGCTTAATCAGCCCCAGCATTTT
>TRBV7-8|NA|NA|14|TRBJ2-7
CASSLVGNSYEQYF
TGTGCCAGCAGCTTAGTTGGGAACTCCTACGAGCAGTACTTC
>TRBV7-3|NA|NA|13|TRBJ1-2
CASSFDRNYGYTF
TGTGCCAGCAGCTTTGACAGAAACTATGGCTACACCTTC
>TRBV5-8|NA|NA|14|TRBJ1-2
CASSFLDSLNGYTF
TGTGCCAGCAGCTTTCTGGACAGCTTAAATGGCTACACCTTC
>TRBV2|NA|NA|15|TRBJ1-3
CASSLMTNSGNTIYF
TGTGCCAGCAGCCTTATGACAAACTCTGGAAACACCATATATTTT